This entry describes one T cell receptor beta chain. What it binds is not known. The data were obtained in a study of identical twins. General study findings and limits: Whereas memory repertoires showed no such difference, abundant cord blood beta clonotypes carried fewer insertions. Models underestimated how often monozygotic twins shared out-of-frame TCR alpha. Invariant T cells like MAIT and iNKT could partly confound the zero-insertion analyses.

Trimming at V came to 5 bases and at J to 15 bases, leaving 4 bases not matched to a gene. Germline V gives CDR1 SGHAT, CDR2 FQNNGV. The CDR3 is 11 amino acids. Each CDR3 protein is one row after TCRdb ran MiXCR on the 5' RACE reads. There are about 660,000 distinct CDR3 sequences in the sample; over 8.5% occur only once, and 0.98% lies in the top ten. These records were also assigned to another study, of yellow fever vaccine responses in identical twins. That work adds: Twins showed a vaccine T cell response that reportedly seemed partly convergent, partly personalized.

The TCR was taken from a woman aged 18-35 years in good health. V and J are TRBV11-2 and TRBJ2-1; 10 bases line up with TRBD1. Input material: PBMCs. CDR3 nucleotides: TGTGCCAGCAGCGGGACAGGGGCCCTGTTCTTC. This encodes CASSGTGALFF. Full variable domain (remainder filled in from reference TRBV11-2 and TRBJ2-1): EAGVAQSPRYKIIEKRQSVAFWCNPISGHATLYWYQQILGQGPKLLIQFQNNGVVDDSQLPKDRFSAERLKGVDSTLKIQPAKLEDSAVYLCASSGTGALFFGPGTRLTVL.